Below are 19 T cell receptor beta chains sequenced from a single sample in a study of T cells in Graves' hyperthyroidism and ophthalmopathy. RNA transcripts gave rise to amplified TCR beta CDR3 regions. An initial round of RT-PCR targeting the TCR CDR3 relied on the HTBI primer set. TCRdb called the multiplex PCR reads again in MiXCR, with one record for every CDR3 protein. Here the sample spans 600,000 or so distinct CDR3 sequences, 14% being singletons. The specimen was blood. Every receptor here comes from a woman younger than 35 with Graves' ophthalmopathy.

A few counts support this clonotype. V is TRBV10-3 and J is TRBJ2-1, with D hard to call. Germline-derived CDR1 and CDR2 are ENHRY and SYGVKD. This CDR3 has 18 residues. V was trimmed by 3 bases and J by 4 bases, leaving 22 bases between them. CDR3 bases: TGTGCCATCAGTGACCCCTCTGTAGCCACGTCCTCTTACAATGAGCAGTTCTTC. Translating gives CAISDPSVATSSYNEQFF.

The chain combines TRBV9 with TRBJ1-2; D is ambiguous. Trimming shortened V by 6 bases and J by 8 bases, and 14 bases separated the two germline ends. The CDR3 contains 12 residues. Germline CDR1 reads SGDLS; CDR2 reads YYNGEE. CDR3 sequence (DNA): TGTGCCAGCAAAGGAACCCCGGACGGCTACACCTTC. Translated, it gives CASKGTPDGYTF.

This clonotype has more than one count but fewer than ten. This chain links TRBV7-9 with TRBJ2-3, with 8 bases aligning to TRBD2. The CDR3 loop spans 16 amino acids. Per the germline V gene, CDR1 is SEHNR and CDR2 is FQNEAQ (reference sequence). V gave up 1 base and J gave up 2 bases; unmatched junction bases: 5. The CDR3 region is CASSLVRTSNTDTQYF. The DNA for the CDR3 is TGTGCCAGCAGCTTAGTTCGGACTAGCAACACAGATACGCAGTATTTT.

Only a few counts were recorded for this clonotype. CDR3 in amino acids: CASSPREGLYYNEQFF. The CDR3 DNA reads TGTGCCAGCAGCCCCCGAGAGGGACTCTACTACAATGAGCAGTTCTTC. The J gene is TRBJ2-1, the V gene TRBV9; possibly TRBD2 for D (6 bases). The germline CDR1 and CDR2 sequences are SGDLS and YYNGEE. Deletions cut 4 bases from V and 3 bases from J, with 17 bases between. The CDR3 consists of 16 residues.

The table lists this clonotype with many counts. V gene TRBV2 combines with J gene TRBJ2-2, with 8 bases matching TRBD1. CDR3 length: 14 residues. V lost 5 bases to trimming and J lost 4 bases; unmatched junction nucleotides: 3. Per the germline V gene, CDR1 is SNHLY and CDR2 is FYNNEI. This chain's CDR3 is CASSPTGGTGELFF. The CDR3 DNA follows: TGTGCCAGCAGTCCCACAGGGGGCACCGGGGAGCTGTTTTTT.

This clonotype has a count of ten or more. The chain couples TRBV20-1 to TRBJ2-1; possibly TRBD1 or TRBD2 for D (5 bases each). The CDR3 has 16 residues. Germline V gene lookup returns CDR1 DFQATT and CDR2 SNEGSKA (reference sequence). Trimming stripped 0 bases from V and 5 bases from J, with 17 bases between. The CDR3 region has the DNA TGCAGTGCTAGAGATTTAGGGACCAGCCCACACAATGAGCAGTTCTTC. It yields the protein CSARDLGTSPHNEQFF.

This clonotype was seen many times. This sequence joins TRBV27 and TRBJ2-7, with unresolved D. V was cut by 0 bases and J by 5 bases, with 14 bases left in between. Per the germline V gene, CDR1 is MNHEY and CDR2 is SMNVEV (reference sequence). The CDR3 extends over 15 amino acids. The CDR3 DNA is TGTGCCAGCAGTTTATCGCCGCGCCGTTGGGACGAGCAGTACTTC. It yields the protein CASSLSPRRWDEQYF.

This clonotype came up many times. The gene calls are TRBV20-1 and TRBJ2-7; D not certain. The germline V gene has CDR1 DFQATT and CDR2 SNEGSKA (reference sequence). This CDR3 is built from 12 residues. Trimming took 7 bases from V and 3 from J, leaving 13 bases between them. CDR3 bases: TGCAGTGACCGCCGATACGGCTACGAGCAGTACTTC. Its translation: CSDRRYGYEQYF.

The CDR3: CASSSSGGRQETQYF. The CDR3 coding sequence is TGTGCCAGCAGTTCCTCAGGGGGCCGGCAAGAGACCCAGTACTTC. V is TRBV6-5 and J is TRBJ2-5; 8 bases are a match to TRBD1. Trimming removed 4 bases from V and 2 bases from J; junction bases left unmatched: 6. The germline V gene encodes CDR1 MNHEY and CDR2 SVGAGI. This CDR3 is 15 amino acids long.

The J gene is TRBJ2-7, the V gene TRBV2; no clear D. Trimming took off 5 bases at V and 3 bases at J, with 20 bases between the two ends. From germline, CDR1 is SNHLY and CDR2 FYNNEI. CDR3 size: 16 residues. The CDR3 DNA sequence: TGTGCCAGCAGTCCCGGATCAAGGTTCTCTTTCTACGAGCAGTACTTC. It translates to CASSPGSRFSFYEQYF.

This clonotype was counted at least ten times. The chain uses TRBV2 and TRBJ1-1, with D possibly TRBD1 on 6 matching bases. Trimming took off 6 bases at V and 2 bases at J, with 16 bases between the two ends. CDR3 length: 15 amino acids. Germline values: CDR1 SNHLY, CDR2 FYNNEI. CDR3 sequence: CASRSAGQFNTEAFF. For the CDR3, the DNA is TGTGCCAGCAGGTCAGCAGGACAGTTCAACACTGAAGCTTTCTTT. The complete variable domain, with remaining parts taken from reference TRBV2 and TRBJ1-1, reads EPEVTQTPSHQVTQMGQEVILRCVPISNHLYFYWYRQILGQKVEFLVSFYNNEISEKSEIFDDQFSVERPDGSNFTLKIRSTKLEDSAMYFCASRSAGQFNTEAFFGQGTRLTVV.

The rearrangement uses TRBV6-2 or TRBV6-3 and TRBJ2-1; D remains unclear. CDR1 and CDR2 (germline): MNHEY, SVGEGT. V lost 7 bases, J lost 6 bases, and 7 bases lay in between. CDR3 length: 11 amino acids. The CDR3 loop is CASTQSNEQFF. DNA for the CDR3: TGTGCCAGCACCCAGAGCAATGAGCAGTTCTTC.

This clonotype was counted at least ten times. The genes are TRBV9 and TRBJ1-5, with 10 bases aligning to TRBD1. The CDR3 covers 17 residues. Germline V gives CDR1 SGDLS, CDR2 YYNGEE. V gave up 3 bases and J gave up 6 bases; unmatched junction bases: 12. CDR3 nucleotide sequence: TGTGCCAGCAGCGATGCGGGACAGGGGACTCCTAGTCAGCCCCAGCATTTT. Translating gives CASSDAGQGTPSQPQHF.

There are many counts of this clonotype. In nucleotides, the CDR3 is TGTGCCAGCAGCTTAGACCCCGGCAATCAGCCCCAGCATTTT. Translating it yields CASSLDPGNQPQHF. The chain recombines TRBV7-3 with TRBJ1-5, with D unclear. Per the germline V gene, CDR1 is SGHTA and CDR2 is FQGTGA. The V gene lost 2 bases and the J gene lost 2 bases, with 7 bases spanning the gap. There are 14 residues in the CDR3.

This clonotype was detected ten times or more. In DNA form, the CDR3 reads TGTGCCAGCAGTTCAGCGGGGGAGGGGAGCAATCAGCCCCAGCATTTT. It codes for CASSSAGEGSNQPQHF. The chain employs TRBV27 and TRBJ1-5, with D possibly TRBD1 on 5 matching bases. Germline V gives CDR1 MNHEY, CDR2 SMNVEV (reference sequence). The CDR3 spans 16 residues. The V gene lost 4 bases and the J gene lost 1 base, with 14 bases spanning the gap.

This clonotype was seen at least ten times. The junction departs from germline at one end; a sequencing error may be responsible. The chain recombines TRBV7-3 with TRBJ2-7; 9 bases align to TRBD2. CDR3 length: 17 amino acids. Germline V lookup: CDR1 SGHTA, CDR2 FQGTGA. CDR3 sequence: CASSVTIAGAGPGEQYF. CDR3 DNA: TGTGCCAGCAGCGTAACCATAGCGGGAGCCGGACCGGGTGAGCAGTACTTC.

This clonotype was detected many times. This CDR3 is CASSTRGGLAGLSYEQYF. The CDR3 DNA sequence: TGTGCCAGCAGCACCCGGGGAGGACTAGCGGGGCTGTCCTACGAGCAGTACTTC. V is TRBV7-9 and J is TRBJ2-7; 12 positions agree with TRBD2. Trimming removed 5 bases from V and 1 base from J; junction bases left unmatched: 12. The CDR3 spans 18 residues. CDR1 SEHNR and CDR2 FQNEAQ come from the germline V gene (reference sequence).

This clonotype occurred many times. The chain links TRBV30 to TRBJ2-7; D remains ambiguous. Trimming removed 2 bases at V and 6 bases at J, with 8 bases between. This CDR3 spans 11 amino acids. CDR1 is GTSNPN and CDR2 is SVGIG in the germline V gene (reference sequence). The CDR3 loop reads CAWSRTLEQYF. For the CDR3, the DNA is TGTGCCTGGAGTCGGACCCTCGAGCAGTACTTC.

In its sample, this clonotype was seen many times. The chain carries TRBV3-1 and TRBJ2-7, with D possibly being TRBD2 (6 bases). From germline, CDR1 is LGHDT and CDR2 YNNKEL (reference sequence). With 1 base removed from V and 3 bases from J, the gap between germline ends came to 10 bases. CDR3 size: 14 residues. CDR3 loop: CASSQGEVSYEQYF. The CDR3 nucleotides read TGTGCCAGCAGCCAAGGGGAGGTTAGCTACGAGCAGTACTTC.